This TCR beta chain was documented in a study of identical twins. Via MiXCR, TCRdb re-called the 5' RACE reads, giving one row per CDR3 protein. The table includes some 500,000 distinct CDR3 sequences, around 15% detected once. This same sample was also part of a study on yellow fever vaccine responses in identical twins.

This clonotype originated in a woman aged 18-29 years in good health. The sequencing input was CD4+ T cells sorted from blood.

CDR3 DNA: TGCAGCGTTATCGGGAACCCCCAGGATGAGCAGTTCTTC. This codes for CSVIGNPQDEQFF. V usage is TRBV29-1 and J usage is TRBJ2-1; the D gene is possibly TRBD2 (5 bases). The CDR3 totals 13 residues. Looked up from germline, CDR1 is SQVTM and CDR2 is ANQGSEA. Trimming took 5 bases from V and 8 from J, leaving 16 bases between them.